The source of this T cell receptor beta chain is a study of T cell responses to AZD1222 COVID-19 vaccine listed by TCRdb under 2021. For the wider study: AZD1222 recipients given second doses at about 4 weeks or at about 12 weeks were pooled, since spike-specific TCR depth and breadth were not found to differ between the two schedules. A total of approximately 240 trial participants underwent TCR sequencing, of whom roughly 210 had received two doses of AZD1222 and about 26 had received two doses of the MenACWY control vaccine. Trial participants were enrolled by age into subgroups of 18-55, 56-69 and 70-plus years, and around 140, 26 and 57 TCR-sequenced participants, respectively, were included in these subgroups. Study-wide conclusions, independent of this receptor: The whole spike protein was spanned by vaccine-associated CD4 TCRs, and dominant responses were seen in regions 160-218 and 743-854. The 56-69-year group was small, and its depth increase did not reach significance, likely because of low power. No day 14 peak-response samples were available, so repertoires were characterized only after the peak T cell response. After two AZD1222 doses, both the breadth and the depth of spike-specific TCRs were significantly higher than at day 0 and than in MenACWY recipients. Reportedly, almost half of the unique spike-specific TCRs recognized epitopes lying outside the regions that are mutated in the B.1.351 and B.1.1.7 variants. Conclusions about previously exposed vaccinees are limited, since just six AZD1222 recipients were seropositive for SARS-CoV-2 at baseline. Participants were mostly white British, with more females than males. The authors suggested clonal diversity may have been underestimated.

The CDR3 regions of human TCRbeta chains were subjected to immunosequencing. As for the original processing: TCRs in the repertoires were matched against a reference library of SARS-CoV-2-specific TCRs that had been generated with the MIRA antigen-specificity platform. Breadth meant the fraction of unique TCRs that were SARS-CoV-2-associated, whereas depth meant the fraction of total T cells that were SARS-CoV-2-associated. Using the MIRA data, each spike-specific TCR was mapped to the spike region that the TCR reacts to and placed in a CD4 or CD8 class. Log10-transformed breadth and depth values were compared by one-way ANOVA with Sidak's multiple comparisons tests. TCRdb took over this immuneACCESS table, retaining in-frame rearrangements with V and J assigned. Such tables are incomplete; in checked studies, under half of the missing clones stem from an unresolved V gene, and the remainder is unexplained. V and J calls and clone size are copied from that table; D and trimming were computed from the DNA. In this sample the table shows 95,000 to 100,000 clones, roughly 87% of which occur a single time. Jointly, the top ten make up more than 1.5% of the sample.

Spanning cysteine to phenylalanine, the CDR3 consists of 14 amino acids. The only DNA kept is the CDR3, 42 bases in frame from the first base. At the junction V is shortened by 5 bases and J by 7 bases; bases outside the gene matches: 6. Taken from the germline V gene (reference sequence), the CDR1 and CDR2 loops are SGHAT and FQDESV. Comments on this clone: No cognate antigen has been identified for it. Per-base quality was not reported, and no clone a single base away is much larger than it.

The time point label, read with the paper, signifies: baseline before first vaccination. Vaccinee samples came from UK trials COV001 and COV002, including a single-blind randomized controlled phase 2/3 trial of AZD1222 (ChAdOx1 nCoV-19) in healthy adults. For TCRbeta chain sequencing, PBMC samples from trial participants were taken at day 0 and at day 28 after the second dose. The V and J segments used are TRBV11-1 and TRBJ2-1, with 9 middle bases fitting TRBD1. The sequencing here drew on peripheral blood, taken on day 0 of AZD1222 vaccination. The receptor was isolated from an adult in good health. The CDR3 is CASSPTGGWNEQFF. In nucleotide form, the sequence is TGTGCCAGCAGCCCGACAGGGGGTTGGAATGAGCAGTTCTTC.